A single sample is the source of the 22 T cell receptor beta chains below, sequenced in a study of technical replicates of blood from a few donors. Here immunoSEQ multiplex PCR was the method, and the copy in TCRdb shows in-frame clones only, minus some. The sample includes tens of thousands of clones, over 95% seen only once; the top ten take 0.2% to 0.25%. Specimen: T cells isolated from PBMCs. All receptors derive from a human donor in good health.

The rearrangement uses TRBV28 and TRBJ2-7, with D tentatively TRBD1 (5 bases). Germline values: CDR1 MDHEN, CDR2 SYDVKM. Trimming pared 4 bases from V and 3 bases from J, leaving 10 bases between. This CDR3 region has 13 residues. The CDR3 loop reads CASSWQGIYEQYF. As DNA, the CDR3 is TGTGCCAGCAGTTGGCAGGGAATCTACGAGCAGTACTTC.

This chain links TRBV11-3 with TRBJ1-1; perhaps TRBD1 as D (6 bases). Trimming took 5 bases from V and 3 from J, leaving 10 bases between them. CDR1 SGHNT and CDR2 YENEEA come from the germline V gene. The CDR3 consists of 13 residues. This chain's CDR3 is CASSGGGDTEAFF. The CDR3 DNA reads as TGTGCCAGCAGCGGGGGGGGCGACACTGAAGCTTTCTTT.

J is TRBJ1-3 and V is TRBV6-5, with D perhaps TRBD1 (5 bases). V was pared by 2 bases and J by 4 bases, with 6 bases between. CDR3 size: 13 residues. Germline CDR1 reads MNHEY; CDR2 reads SVGAGI. This CDR3 reads CASSYNRGNTIYF. The CDR3 DNA reads TGTGCCAGCAGTTACAACAGGGGAAACACCATATATTTT.

The gene calls are TRBV29-1 and TRBJ2-5, with D maybe TRBD2 (6 bases). From germline, CDR1 is SQVTM and CDR2 ANQGSEA. Trimming stripped 7 bases from V and 0 bases from J, with 15 bases between. This CDR3 is built from 14 residues. CDR3 sequence: CSGSNGGNQETQYF. The CDR3 region has the DNA TGCAGCGGCTCCAACGGGGGTAACCAAGAGACCCAGTACTTC.

This chain joins TRBV13 and TRBJ2-5; perhaps TRBD2 as D (6 bases). Looked up from germline, CDR1 is PRHDT and CDR2 is FYEKMQ (reference sequence). The length of the CDR3 is 18 residues. V was shortened by 5 bases and J by 5 bases, with 27 bases between the two germline ends. CDR3 DNA sequence: TGTGCCAGCAGCGAAAGGGGTTGGGGCGGGACCGAGGCGGAGACCCAGTACTTC. Protein sequence: CASSERGWGGTEAETQYF.

The rearrangement links TRBV5-8 to TRBJ2-5; 12 positions match TRBD2. Trimming removed 4 bases from V and 2 bases from J; junction bases left unmatched: 3. Germline CDR1 reads SGHTS; CDR2 reads YDEGEE. The CDR3 consists of 15 residues. The CDR3 spells CASSAGTSGQETQYF. CDR3 nucleotides: TGTGCCAGCAGCGCTGGGACTAGCGGGCAAGAGACCCAGTACTTC.

The CDR3 loop is CASSLSEGYNEQFF. The CDR3 coding sequence is TGTGCCAGCTCACTATCGGAGGGGTACAATGAGCAGTTCTTC. The chain couples TRBV18 to TRBJ2-1; D is perhaps TRBD2 (6 bases). The CDR3 has 14 residues. V lost 4 bases and J lost 4, with 11 bases in between. In germline, CDR1 is KGHSH, CDR2 LQKENI.

This sequence joins TRBV9 and TRBJ2-3; possibly TRBD1 for D (5 bases). Deletions cut 10 bases from V and 6 bases from J, with 9 bases between. CDR1 and CDR2 (germline): SGDLS, YYNGEE. This CDR3 contains 10 residues. CDR3 DNA: TGTGCCTCAGGGAAGGATACGCAGTATTTT. Translating gives CASGKDTQYF.

The rearrangement uses TRBV4-1 and TRBJ2-7; 10 nucleotides line up with TRBD2. Germline V CDR1 and CDR2: MGHRA, YSYEKL. The CDR3 is made up of 15 amino acids. J lost 7 bases, V lost 1 base, and 7 bases had no gene match. The CDR3 DNA reads as TGCGCCAGCAGCCAAGGCGGACTAGCGGCCCGGGAGCAGTACTTC. This encodes CASSQGGLAAREQYF.

The chain couples TRBV28 to TRBJ2-7, with 9 bases matching TRBD1. The CDR3 spans 13 residues. V lost 8 bases, J lost 4 bases, and 6 bases stayed unmatched. Germline assignment: CDR1 MDHEN and CDR2 SYDVKM. DNA of the CDR3: TGTGCCAGCGGGACAGGGAATTATTACGAGCAGTACTTC. It codes for CASGTGNYYEQYF.

The chain carries TRBV7-3 and TRBJ1-6, with 12 bases matching TRBD1. Looked up from germline, CDR1 is SGHTA and CDR2 is FQGTGA. This CDR3 region has 15 residues. The ends lost 2 bases at V and 10 bases at J; junction bases unmatched: 3. The CDR3 loop is CASSLGGTGGSPLHF. CDR3 coding DNA: TGTGCCAGCAGCTTAGGGGGGACAGGGGGCTCACCCCTCCACTTT.

The CDR3 DNA reads TGTGCCAGCAGCGTTACTAGCGTAGATACGCAGTATTTT. Translated, it gives CASSVTSVDTQYF. The chain is built from TRBV7-2 and TRBJ2-3; 7 bases match TRBD2. V shed 5 bases and J 5 bases; nucleotides not matched to a gene: 4. CDR1 and CDR2 from the germline V gene are SGHTA and FQGNSA. The CDR3 has 13 amino acids. The full variable domain, its missing parts supplied by reference TRBV7-2 and TRBJ2-3, is GAGVSQSPSNKVTEKGKDVELRCDPISGHTALYWYRQSLGQGLEFLIYFQGNSAPDKSGLPSDRFSAERTGGSVSTLTIQRTQQEDSAVYLCASSVTSVDTQYFGPGTRLTVL.

The chain carries TRBV27 and TRBJ2-1; D call uncertain. Germline V lookup: CDR1 MNHEY, CDR2 SMNVEV (reference sequence). V was pared by 2 bases and J by 9 bases, with 17 bases between. The CDR3 is 15 amino acids. The CDR3: CASSLLREASSEQFF. DNA of the CDR3: TGTGCCAGCAGTTTACTTCGTGAGGCCTCGTCTGAGCAGTTCTTC.

The CDR3 DNA follows: TGTGCCAGCAGCGTAGCAGGGTCCGGGGCCAACGTCCTGACTTTC. It codes for CASSVAGSGANVLTF. This chain connects TRBV9 to TRBJ2-6, with D possibly TRBD1 on 5 matching bases. The CDR3 totals 15 residues. CDR1 SGDLS and CDR2 YYNGEE come from the germline V gene. V lost 0 bases and J 4 bases, leaving 8 bases between the germline ends. The entire variable domain, with the rest obtained from reference TRBV9 and TRBJ2-6, is as follows: DSGVTQTPKHLITATGQRVTLRCSPRSGDLSVYWYQQSLDQGLQFLIQYYNGEERAKGNILERFSAQQFPDLHSELNLSSLELGDSALYFCASSVAGSGANVLTFGAGSRLTVL.

The chain carries TRBV6-4 and TRBJ2-3, with 7 bases matching TRBD1. Per the germline V gene, CDR1 is MRHNA and CDR2 is SNTAGT. V dropped 7 bases and J dropped 0; count of bases not matched to a gene: 4. This CDR3 spans 14 amino acids. In DNA, the CDR3 is TGTGCCAGCACCCCGGACAGGAGCACAGATACGCAGTATTTT. Its translation: CASTPDRSTDTQYF.

The rearrangement joins TRBV6-5 to TRBJ2-7, with 12 bases that match TRBD1. V was pared by 6 bases and J by 6 bases, with 6 bases of the junction left unmatched. Germline CDR1 reads MNHEY; CDR2 reads SVGAGI. CDR3 size: 14 residues. DNA of the CDR3: TGTGCCAGCAGCCCCGGGACAGGGGGCCTCGAGCAGTACTTC. As protein: CASSPGTGGLEQYF.

The chain joins TRBV28 to TRBJ2-7, with 10 bases that match TRBD2. The length of the CDR3 is 15 residues. V dropped 5 bases and J dropped 4; count of bases not matched to a gene: 8. Germline values: CDR1 MDHEN, CDR2 SYDVKM. The CDR3 sequence: CASSTLAGVIYEQYF. The CDR3 bases are TGTGCCAGCAGTACCCTAGCGGGAGTGATTTACGAGCAGTACTTC.

The chain recombines TRBV5-4 with TRBJ2-5, with 7 bases that match TRBD1. V shed 3 bases, J shed 3 bases, and the junction held 5 bases outside the gene matches. Germline CDR1 is SGHNT and CDR2 is YYREEE (reference sequence). This CDR3 region has 14 residues. This CDR3 reads CASSSPTGKETQYF. DNA for the CDR3: TGTGCCAGCAGCTCCCCGACAGGGAAAGAGACCCAGTACTTC.

The rearrangement joins TRBV28 to TRBJ2-2; tentatively, D is TRBD1 (5 bases). Trimming shortened V by 3 bases and J by 3 bases, and 17 bases separated the two germline ends. CDR1 and CDR2 (germline): MDHEN, SYDVKM. The CDR3 runs to 17 residues. This CDR3 is CASSFGWGRLDTGELFF. CDR3 coding DNA: TGTGCCAGCAGTTTTGGGTGGGGCCGCCTCGACACCGGGGAGCTGTTTTTT.

The CDR3 DNA sequence: TGTGCCAGCAGTCCGCAGGGGAACTACGAGCAGTACTTC. Translation gives CASSPQGNYEQYF. The chain recombines TRBV28 with TRBJ2-7; possibly TRBD1 for D (6 bases). V was clipped by 5 bases and J by 3 bases, with 11 bases between them. CDR1 is MDHEN, CDR2 SYDVKM, per germline. CDR3 length: 13 residues.

The chain uses TRBV6-1 and TRBJ2-1; 11 bases are a match to TRBD2. CDR3 size: 18 residues. V lost 4 bases to trimming and J lost 2 bases; unmatched junction nucleotides: 10. Germline V gene data show CDR1 as MNHNS and CDR2 as SASEGT. CDR3 protein: CASSGAGTSGYTYNEQFF. The DNA of the CDR3 is TGTGCCAGCAGTGGTGCCGGGACTAGCGGTTATACCTACAATGAGCAGTTCTTC.

The genes are TRBV2 and TRBJ1-2; weak D call: TRBD1 (6 bases). V lost 3 bases and J lost 7, with 12 bases in between. From germline, CDR1 is SNHLY and CDR2 FYNNEI. The CDR3 is 13 amino acids. Here the CDR3 DNA reads TGTGCCAGCAGTGAGCAGGGGACGGGTGGCTACACCTTC. This gives the protein CASSEQGTGGYTF.